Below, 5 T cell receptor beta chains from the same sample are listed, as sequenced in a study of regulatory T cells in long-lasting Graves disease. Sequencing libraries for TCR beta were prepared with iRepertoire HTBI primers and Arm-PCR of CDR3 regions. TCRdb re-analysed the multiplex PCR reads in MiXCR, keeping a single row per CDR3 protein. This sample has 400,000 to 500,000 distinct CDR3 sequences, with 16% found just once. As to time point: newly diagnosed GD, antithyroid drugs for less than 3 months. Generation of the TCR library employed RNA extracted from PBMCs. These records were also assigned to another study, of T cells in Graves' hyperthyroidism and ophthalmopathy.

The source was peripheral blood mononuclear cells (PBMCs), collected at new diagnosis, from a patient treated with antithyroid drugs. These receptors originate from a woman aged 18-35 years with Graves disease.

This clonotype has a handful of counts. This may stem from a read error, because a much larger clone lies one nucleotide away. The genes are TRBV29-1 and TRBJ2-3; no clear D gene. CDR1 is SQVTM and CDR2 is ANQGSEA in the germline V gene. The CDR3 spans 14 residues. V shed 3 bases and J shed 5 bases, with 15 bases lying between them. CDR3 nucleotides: TGCAGCGTTGACGAAGGACCCCCCTTAGATACGCAGTATTTT. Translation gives CSVDEGPPLDTQYF.

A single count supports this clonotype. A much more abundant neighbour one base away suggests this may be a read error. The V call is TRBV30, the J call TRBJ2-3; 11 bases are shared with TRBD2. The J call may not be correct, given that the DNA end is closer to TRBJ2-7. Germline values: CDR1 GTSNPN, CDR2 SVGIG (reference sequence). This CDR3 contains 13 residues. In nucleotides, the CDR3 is TGTGCCTGGAGAACTAGCGGGAGTAATGAGCAGTACTTC. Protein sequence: CAWRTSGSNEQYF.

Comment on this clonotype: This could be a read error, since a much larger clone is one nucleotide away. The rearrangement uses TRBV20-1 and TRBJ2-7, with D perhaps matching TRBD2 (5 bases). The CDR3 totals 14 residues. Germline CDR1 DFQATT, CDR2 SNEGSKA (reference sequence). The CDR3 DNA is TGCAGTGCTAGAGATTTTCGGACTGTCAATGAGCAGTCCTTC. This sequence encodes CSARDFRTVNEQSF.

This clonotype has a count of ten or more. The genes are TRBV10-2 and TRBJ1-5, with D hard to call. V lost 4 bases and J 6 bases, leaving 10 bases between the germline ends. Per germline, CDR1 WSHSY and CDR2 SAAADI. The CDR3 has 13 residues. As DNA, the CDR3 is TGCGCCAGCAGTGGTACCGGGAGTCAGCCCCAGCATTTT. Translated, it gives CASSGTGSQPQHF.

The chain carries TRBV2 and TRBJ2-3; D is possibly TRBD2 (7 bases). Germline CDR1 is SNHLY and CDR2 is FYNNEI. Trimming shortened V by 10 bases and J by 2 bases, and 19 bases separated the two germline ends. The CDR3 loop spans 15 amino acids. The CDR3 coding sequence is TGTGCCAACCGTCGGGGGGCAGGGGTCACAGATACGCAGTATTTT. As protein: CANRRGAGVTDTQYF.